Presented here are 31 T cell receptor beta chains from one specimen sequenced in a study of blood T cell repertoires in COVID-19 (dated by TCRdb to the early 2020s). To prepare the library, the immunoSEQ multiplex PCR assay was applied. TCRdb retrieved this table from immuneACCESS and kept in-frame rearrangements only. Not all clones are present; in checked studies, unresolved V genes account for under half, and no reason is known for the remainder. In all, the sample holds roughly 200,000 clones, and roughly 92% of those were seen once. In total, the top ten clones hold roughly 0.76% of the sample. Material for sequencing was peripheral blood. Every receptor here comes from a man in his thirties or forties with COVID-19, enrolled during active disease.

The chain combines TRBV30 with TRBJ2-2; TRBD2 matches at 13 bases. CDR1 is GTSNPN, CDR2 SVGIG, per germline (reference sequence). The CDR3 has 16 residues. V lost 5 bases and J lost 6; bases outside the gene matches: 9. CDR3 nucleotides: TGTGCCTGGGGGACCTTGACTAGCGGGGGGTCCGGGGAGCTGTTTTTT. Encoded protein: CAWGTLTSGGSGELFF.

The genes are TRBV5-1 and TRBJ2-5; 9 bases match TRBD1. Germline V CDR1 and CDR2: SGHRS, YFSETQ. The CDR3 is made up of 15 amino acids. V lost 4 bases and J lost 1; bases outside the gene matches: 5. The CDR3 nucleotides are TGCGCCAGCAGCGAAGCACAGGGGGCCCAAGAGACCCAGTACTTC. Translated: CASSEAQGAQETQYF.

The genes are TRBV6-5 and TRBJ1-3; D unresolved. The length of the CDR3 is 16 residues. The V gene's germline CDR1 is MNHEY and CDR2 SVGAGI. V was trimmed by 0 bases and J by 0 bases, leaving 9 bases between them. CDR3 DNA sequence: TGTGCCAGCAGTTACTCGGGCAGTGGCTCTGGAAACACCATATATTTT. Translating it yields CASSYSGSGSGNTIYF.

With respect to this clone: This specimen includes other DNA sequences encoding the same CDR3. J is TRBJ1-2 and V is TRBV27, with 10 bases aligning to TRBD1. The CDR3 runs to 12 residues. V shed 5 bases and J 8 bases; nucleotides not matched to a gene: 2. From germline, CDR1 is MNHEY and CDR2 SMNVEV (reference sequence). CDR3 nucleotides: TGTGCCAGCAGTACGACAGGGGGCGGCTACACCTTC. As protein: CASSTTGGGYTF.

The rearrangement joins TRBV6-5 to TRBJ2-3, with 7 bases matching TRBD1. CDR1 is MNHEY, CDR2 SVGAGI, per germline. The trim removed 6 bases at V and 6 bases at J, leaving 6 bases unmatched. This CDR3 contains 13 residues. CDR3 DNA: TGTGCCAGCAGCAACAGGGGATGGGATACGCAGTATTTT. It yields the protein CASSNRGWDTQYF.

This rearrangement joins TRBV5-5 to TRBJ1-4; D not resolved. In germline, CDR1 is SGHKS, CDR2 YYEKEE (reference sequence). V was clipped by 4 bases and J by 0 bases, with 13 bases between them. This CDR3 comprises 16 residues. The CDR3 loop reads CASSPGRPTTNEKLFF. DNA for the CDR3: TGTGCCAGCAGCCCCGGCAGGCCTACAACTAATGAAAAACTGTTTTTT.

The rearrangement links TRBV29-1 to TRBJ2-3; D is undetermined. This CDR3 comprises 15 residues. V was shortened by 1 base and J by 0 bases, with 11 bases between the two germline ends. CDR1 and CDR2 (germline): SQVTM, ANQGSEA. The CDR3 bases are TGCAGCGTTGAAGGACAAACCACTAGCACAGATACGCAGTATTTT. As protein: CSVEGQTTSTDTQYF.

J is TRBJ1-2 and V is TRBV20-1, with TRBD1 as a possible D gene (5 bases). V lost 3 bases and J lost 0, with 17 bases in between. The CDR3 is 16 amino acids. The germline CDR1 and CDR2 sequences are DFQATT and SNEGSKA (reference sequence). Written as DNA, the CDR3 is TGCAGTGCTAGTACGCAGTTTCCAGGGACTAACTATGGCTACACCTTC. Translated, it gives CSASTQFPGTNYGYTF.

The V and J genes are TRBV3-1 (or the pseudogene TRBV3-2) and TRBJ2-1; 15 nucleotides align to TRBD2. This CDR3 region has 17 residues. Germline values: CDR1 LGHDT, CDR2 YNNKEL (reference sequence). With 4 bases clipped from V and 4 bases from J, the junction kept 5 bases outside the gene matches. The CDR3, as DNA: TGTGCCAGCAGCCCCAGGACTAGCGGGGGGGCATACAATGAGCAGTTCTTC. This sequence encodes CASSPRTSGGAYNEQFF.

This clone appeared once. The chain joins TRBV6-5 to TRBJ2-7, with D maybe TRBD1 (5 bases). The V end lost 4 bases, the J end lost 0 bases, and 10 bases lay between the germline ends. Germline V gene lookup returns CDR1 MNHEY and CDR2 SVGAGI. The CDR3 contains 14 residues. Here the CDR3 DNA reads TGTGCCAGCAGTTTGACAGTTAACTCCTACGAGCAGTACTTC. It specifies CASSLTVNSYEQYF.

This chain links TRBV15 with TRBJ1-6, with TRBD1 identical over 11 bases. The germline gives CDR1 LNHNV, CDR2 YYDKDF (reference sequence). The CDR3 spans 15 residues. The junction had 8 bases not matched to a gene; V was cut back by 5 bases and J by 11 bases. The CDR3 bases are TGTGCCACCAGCGCCCGGGACAGGGGGAGGACACCCCTCCACTTT. The encoded protein is CATSARDRGRTPLHF.

The chain joins TRBV9 to TRBJ1-6; the match to TRBD1 covers 8 bases. The germline gives CDR1 SGDLS, CDR2 YYNGEE. V lost 5 bases to trimming and J lost 9 bases; unmatched junction nucleotides: 4. This CDR3 region has 13 residues. The CDR3 is CASSPGQGSPLHF. The CDR3 DNA reads TGTGCCAGCAGTCCCGGACAGGGTTCACCCCTCCACTTT.

The V and J genes are TRBV5-1 and TRBJ1-2; the D is unclear. There are 14 residues in the CDR3. Per the germline V gene, CDR1 is SGHRS and CDR2 is YFSETQ. Trimming cost V 0 bases and J 8 bases, with 14 bases left between them. The CDR3 DNA reads as TGCGCCAGCAGCTTGGGGGCTCCGGCAGACGGCTACACCTTC. Encoded protein: CASSLGAPADGYTF.

This clone was recorded only once. This chain links TRBV3-1 (or the pseudogene TRBV3-2) with TRBJ1-2, with TRBD1 matching over 9 bases. Trimming took 1 base from V and 4 from J; bases not matched to a gene: 4. Germline-derived CDR1 and CDR2 are LGHDT and YNNKEL (reference sequence). The CDR3 sequence is 15 residues long. The CDR3 sequence: CASSQGTGEGYGYTF. The DNA for the CDR3 is TGTGCCAGCAGCCAAGGGACAGGGGAGGGCTATGGCTACACCTTC.

V gene TRBV19 combines with J gene TRBJ2-7; 7 bases fit TRBD1. V shed 5 bases and J 4 bases; nucleotides not matched to a gene: 8. This CDR3 has 14 residues. Germline loops: CDR1 LNHDA, CDR2 SQIVND (reference sequence). CDR3 protein: CASSLTGASYEQYF. CDR3 bases: TGTGCCAGTAGTCTCACAGGGGCTTCTTACGAGCAGTACTTC. The full variable domain, rest sourced from reference TRBV19 and TRBJ2-7, is DGGITQSPKYLFRKEGQNVTLSCEQNLNHDAMYWYRQDPGQGLRLIYYSQIVNDFQKGDIAEGYSVSREKKESFPLTVTSAQKNPTAFYLCASSLTGASYEQYFGPGTRLTVT.

The J gene is TRBJ1-1, the V gene TRBV7-3, with TRBD1 matching over 9 bases. Germline-derived CDR1 and CDR2 are SGHTA and FQGTGA. V was pared by 4 bases and J by 8 bases, with 5 bases of the junction left unmatched. The CDR3 is 13 residues long. The DNA of the CDR3 is TGTGCCAGCAGCTCGGACAGGGGATCCGAAGCTTTCTTT. This translates into CASSSDRGSEAFF. Together with reference TRBV7-3 and TRBJ1-1, the CDR3 gives the full variable domain: GAGVSQTPSNKVTEKGKYVELRCDPISGHTALYWYRQSLGQGPEFLIYFQGTGAADDSGLPNDRFFAVRPEGSVSTLKIQRTERGDSAVYLCASSSDRGSEAFFGQGTRLTVV.

The chain has TRBV3-1 (or the pseudogene TRBV3-2) and TRBJ1-6; unclear D gene. Germline CDR1 is LGHDT and CDR2 is YNNKEL (reference sequence). The ends were cut back, 1 base at V and 7 bases at J, with 8 bases in the middle. This CDR3 region has 14 residues. The CDR3 DNA reads as TGTGCCAGCAGCCAAGGGATGGAGAATTCACCCCTCCACTTT. This codes for CASSQGMENSPLHF.

This clone was seen a handful of times. The genes are TRBV15 and TRBJ1-6; possible D gene TRBD1, 5 bases. CDR1 is LNHNV, CDR2 YYDKDF, per germline (reference sequence). V shed 1 base and J shed 10 bases, with 14 bases lying between them. The CDR3 is 15 residues long. This CDR3 is CATSRVGGTSSPLHF. CDR3 bases: TGTGCCACCAGCAGAGTCGGGGGTACAAGCTCACCCCTCCACTTT.

CDR3 in amino acids: CASSLRGGPEETQYF. The CDR3, as DNA: TGTGCCAGCAGCTTGCGCGGGGGGCCCGAGGAGACCCAGTACTTC. The chain is built from TRBV5-4 and TRBJ2-5, with 8 bases that match TRBD2. Germline trimming cut 1 base from V and 5 bases from J; bases unmatched to any gene: 7. The CDR3 runs to 15 residues. The germline gives CDR1 SGHNT, CDR2 YYREEE (reference sequence).

V and J are TRBV7-9 and TRBJ2-3; 10 bases map to TRBD2. CDR1 and CDR2 (germline): SEHNR, FQNEAQ (reference sequence). This CDR3 has 19 amino acids. V lost 5 bases and J lost 1; bases outside the gene matches: 15. CDR3 in amino acids: CASSPRSGGALGGTDTQYF. The CDR3 DNA sequence: TGTGCCAGCAGCCCTAGGAGCGGGGGGGCCCTGGGGGGCACAGATACGCAGTATTTT.

The chain links TRBV5-1 to TRBJ1-2; D is undetermined. The CDR3 is made up of 13 amino acids. Germline loops: CDR1 SGHRS, CDR2 YFSETQ. Trimming removed 0 bases at V and 8 bases at J, with 11 bases between. The CDR3 region is CASSLGQAEGYTF. CDR3 nucleotide sequence: TGCGCCAGCAGCTTGGGCCAGGCAGAAGGCTACACCTTC.

The chain has TRBV29-1 and TRBJ1-3, with D uncertain. Germline V gives CDR1 SQVTM, CDR2 ANQGSEA. This CDR3 region has 14 residues. V lost 7 bases and J lost 0, with 13 bases in between. CDR3 in DNA: TGCAGCGGGATGGACTCCCTCTCTGGAAACACCATATATTTT. Translation: CSGMDSLSGNTIYF.

CDR3 protein: CASSYSTGTGRDYGYTF. The CDR3 bases are TGTGCCAGCAGTTACTCGACTGGCACAGGGAGGGACTATGGCTACACCTTC. V usage is TRBV6-2 or TRBV6-3 and J usage is TRBJ1-2, with D tentatively TRBD1 (6 bases). The CDR3 has 17 residues. V gave up 0 bases and J gave up 3 bases, with 17 bases separating them. The germline V gene has CDR1 MNHEY and CDR2 SVGEGT.

The rearrangement links TRBV6-5 to TRBJ1-1; D remains unclear. The length of the CDR3 is 12 residues. Trimming pared 11 bases from V and 0 bases from J, leaving 10 bases between. Per germline, CDR1 MNHEY and CDR2 SVGAGI. CDR3 protein: CAVEALNTEAFF. CDR3 coding DNA: TGTGCCGTCGAGGCGCTGAACACTGAAGCTTTCTTT.

V is TRBV25-1 and J is TRBJ1-2; TRBD1 aligns across 10 bases. Germline V gives CDR1 MGHDK, CDR2 SYGVNS. This CDR3 contains 15 residues. J lost 2 bases, V lost 4 bases, and 4 bases had no gene match. The CDR3 here is CASSGGQGENYGYTF. DNA for the CDR3: TGTGCCAGCAGTGGAGGACAGGGGGAGAACTATGGCTACACCTTC.

The chain has TRBV5-1 and TRBJ2-7; maybe TRBD2 (6 bases). CDR1 is SGHRS and CDR2 is YFSETQ in the germline V gene. The CDR3 totals 14 residues. V was cut by 2 bases and J by 0 bases, with 9 bases left in between. The CDR3 sequence: CASSFPGDSYEQYF. The CDR3 nucleotides are TGCGCCAGCAGCTTCCCGGGGGACTCCTACGAGCAGTACTTC.

J is TRBJ2-7 and V is TRBV9; no definite D call. V lost 0 bases, J lost 0 bases, and 7 bases lay in between. Looked up from germline, CDR1 is SGDLS and CDR2 is YYNGEE. The CDR3 sequence is 14 residues long. In DNA form, the CDR3 reads TGTGCCAGCAGCGTAGAGCCGGGCTCCTACGAGCAGTACTTC. Translating gives CASSVEPGSYEQYF.

The chain recombines TRBV2 with TRBJ1-2; D might be TRBD1 (5 bases). Germline V gene lookup returns CDR1 SNHLY and CDR2 FYNNEI. The germline V and J ends were trimmed by 4 bases and 8 bases, with 14 bases remaining between them. CDR3 length: 13 residues. CDR3 DNA sequence: TGTGCCAGCAGTGGGGGCGGCGGGGGGGGCTACACCTTC. Its translation: CASSGGGGGGYTF.

J is TRBJ2-7 and V is TRBV2; unclear D gene. The CDR3 is made up of 12 amino acids. CDR1 SNHLY and CDR2 FYNNEI come from the germline V gene. V was clipped by 7 bases and J by 5 bases, with 12 bases between them. The CDR3 reads CASTGQANEQYF. As DNA, the CDR3 is TGTGCCAGCACCGGTCAGGCGAACGAGCAGTACTTC.

This sequence joins TRBV12-3 or TRBV12-4 and TRBJ1-6, with D unclear. The V and J ends lost 3 bases and 10 bases respectively, with 7 bases between them. The CDR3 is 12 residues long. CDR3 sequence reads: CASSFSVSPLHF. As DNA, the CDR3 is TGTGCCAGCAGTTTTAGTGTCTCACCCCTCCACTTT.

The rearrangement joins TRBV7-9 to TRBJ1-1; 8 bases map to TRBD1. The CDR3 contains 14 residues. Germline V gives CDR1 SEHNR, CDR2 FQNEAQ (reference sequence). V gave up 6 bases and J gave up 2 bases; unmatched junction bases: 5. This chain's CDR3 is CASSLTGDNTEAFF. CDR3 in DNA: TGTGCCAGCAGTCTGACAGGGGACAACACTGAAGCTTTCTTT.